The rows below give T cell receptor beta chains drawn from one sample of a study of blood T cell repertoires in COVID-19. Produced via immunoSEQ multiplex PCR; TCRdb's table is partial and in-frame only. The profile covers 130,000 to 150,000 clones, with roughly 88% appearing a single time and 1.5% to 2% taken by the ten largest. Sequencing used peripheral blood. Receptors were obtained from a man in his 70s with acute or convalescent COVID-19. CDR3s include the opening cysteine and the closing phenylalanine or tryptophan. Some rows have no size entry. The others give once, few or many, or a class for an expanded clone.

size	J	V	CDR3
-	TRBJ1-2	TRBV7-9	CASEKGSGINYGYTF
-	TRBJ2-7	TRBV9	CASSVGPDPLTSRNEQYF
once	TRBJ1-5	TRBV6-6	CASSRVGNQPQHF
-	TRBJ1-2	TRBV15	CATSREVRGGSYGYTF
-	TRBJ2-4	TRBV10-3	CAISERLAPQAKNIQYF
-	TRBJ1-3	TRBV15	CATSTDRGPGNTIYF
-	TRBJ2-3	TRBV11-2	CASSMTGGIADTQYF
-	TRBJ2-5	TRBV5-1	CASGLTGIQETQYF
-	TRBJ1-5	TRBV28	CASREDGWQGGNQPQHF
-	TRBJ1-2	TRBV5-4	CASSFRQGYGYTF
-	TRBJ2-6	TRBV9	CASSVGATGANVLTF
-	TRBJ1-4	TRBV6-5	CASSYSTRPNEKLFF
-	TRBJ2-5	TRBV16	CASSQVRGPQETQYF
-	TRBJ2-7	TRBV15	CATSSRWGEPQPYEQYF
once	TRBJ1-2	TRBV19	CASSISAQDFYGYTF